This TCR beta chain was captured by sequencing in a study of T cell changes during pregnancy in multiple sclerosis. Repertoires were generated with immunoSEQ multiplex PCR, while TCRdb's copy carries only in-frame clones and drops some. The repertoire has around 100,000 clones, about 92% of them found once; the top ten carry approximately 2%. The source of this sequence is a female donor with multiple sclerosis, enrolled in a pregnancy study. This material consisted of peripheral blood, taken after pregnancy.

The CDR3 region is CASSVDFGYEQYF. CDR3 in DNA: TGTGCCAGTAGTGTGGACTTCGGGTACGAGCAGTACTTC. V usage is TRBV19 and J usage is TRBJ2-7; D might be TRBD2 (5 bases). V lost 5 bases to trimming and J lost 4 bases, with 12 bases between them. The CDR3 runs 13 residues. The germline CDR1 and CDR2 sequences are LNHDA and SQIVND (reference sequence). Full variable domain (missing parts from reference TRBV19 and TRBJ2-7): DGGITQSPKYLFRKEGQNVTLSCEQNLNHDAMYWYRQDPGQGLRLIYYSQIVNDFQKGDIAEGYSVSREKKESFPLTVTSAQKNPTAFYLCASSVDFGYEQYFGPGTRLTVT.